The next 6 T cell receptor beta chains were all read from a single sample in a study of identical twins. TCRdb passed the 5' RACE reads through MiXCR, listing each CDR3 protein once. The sample records 1.5 million to 2 million distinct CDR3 sequences, around 29% being singletons. The sample consisted of cord blood. All receptors come from a newborn girl in good health.

This clonotype was counted many times. The chain joins TRBV12-3 or TRBV12-4 to TRBJ2-7; 8 bases agree with TRBD1. The CDR3 loop spans 14 amino acids. V was pared by 3 bases and J by 5 bases, with 6 bases of the junction left unmatched. CDR3 in amino acids: CASSLAGGYDEQYF. The CDR3 DNA follows: TGTGCCAGCAGTTTGGCAGGGGGCTATGACGAGCAGTACTTC.

Points on this clonotype: An end of the junction does not agree with germline; a read error may underlie this. The J gene is TRBJ2-5, the V gene TRBV6-5; D is ambiguous. The germline gives CDR1 MNHEY, CDR2 SVGAGI. The CDR3 totals 12 residues. The CDR3 DNA sequence: TGTGCCAGCGGTTACAGCAGGGAGACCCAGTACTTC. Protein product: CASGYSRETQYF.

The chain carries TRBV20-1 and TRBJ2-5, with no clear D. The germline CDR1 and CDR2 sequences are DFQATT and SNEGSKA (reference sequence). CDR3 length: 14 residues. Trimming shortened V by 3 bases and J by 5 bases, and 16 bases separated the two germline ends. CDR3 DNA sequence: TGCAGTGCTAGCGCCCTGGGGTCGGTGGAGACCCAGTACTTC. Amino acid sequence: CSASALGSVETQYF.

This clonotype appeared a few times. The chain links TRBV11-2 to TRBJ1-4, with D perhaps TRBD1 (5 bases). This CDR3 is built from 13 residues. The germline V gene has CDR1 SGHAT and CDR2 FQNNGV. V was trimmed by 1 base and J by 8 bases, leaving 8 bases between them. The CDR3 bases are TGTGCCAGCAGCTTAGGCTACAGGGAAAAACTGTTTTTT. Translated: CASSLGYREKLFF.

The table lists this clonotype with a few counts. The chain links TRBV30 to TRBJ2-2; 8 bases map to TRBD2. J lost 5 bases, V lost 0 bases, and 5 bases had no gene match. The CDR3 contains 15 residues. Germline V gene data show CDR1 as GTSNPN and CDR2 as SVGIG (reference sequence). CDR3 sequence (DNA): TGTGCCTGGAGTGTAGGGCTAGCGGGTACCGGGGAGCTGTTTTTT. Protein: CAWSVGLAGTGELFF.

Ten or more counts support this clonotype. The genes are TRBV7-6 and TRBJ2-1; 13 bases fit TRBD2. The V gene's germline CDR1 is SGHVS and CDR2 FNYEAQ. V shed 5 bases and J 0 bases; nucleotides not matched to a gene: 4. The CDR3 covers 17 residues. DNA for the CDR3: TGTGCCAGCAGCCTATGGACTAGCGGGAGCTCCTACAATGAGCAGTTCTTC. Translating gives CASSLWTSGSSYNEQFF.